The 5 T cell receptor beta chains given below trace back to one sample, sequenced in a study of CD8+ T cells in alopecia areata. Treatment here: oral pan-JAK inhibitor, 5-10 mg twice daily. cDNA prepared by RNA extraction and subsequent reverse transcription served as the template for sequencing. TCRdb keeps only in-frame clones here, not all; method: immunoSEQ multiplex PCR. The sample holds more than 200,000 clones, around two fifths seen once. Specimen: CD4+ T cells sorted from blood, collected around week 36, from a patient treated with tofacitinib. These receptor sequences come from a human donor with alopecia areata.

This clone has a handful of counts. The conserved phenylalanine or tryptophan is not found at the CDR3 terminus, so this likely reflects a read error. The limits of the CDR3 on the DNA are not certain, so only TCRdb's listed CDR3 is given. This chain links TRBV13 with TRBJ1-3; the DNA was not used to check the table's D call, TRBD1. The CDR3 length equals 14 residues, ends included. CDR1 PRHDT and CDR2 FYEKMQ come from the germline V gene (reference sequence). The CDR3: CASSLTAVSRDSTR.

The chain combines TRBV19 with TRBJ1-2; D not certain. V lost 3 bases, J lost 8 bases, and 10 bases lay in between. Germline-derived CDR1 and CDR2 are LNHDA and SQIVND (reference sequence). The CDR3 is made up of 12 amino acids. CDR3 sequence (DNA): TGTGCCAGTAGTATGGGAGTGATCGGCTACACCTTC. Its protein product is CASSMGVIGYTF. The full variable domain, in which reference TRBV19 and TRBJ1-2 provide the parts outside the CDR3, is DGGITQSPKYLFRKEGQNVTLSCEQNLNHDAMYWYRQDPGQGLRLIYYSQIVNDFQKGDIAEGYSVSREKKESFPLTVTSAQKNPTAFYLCASSMGVIGYTFGSGTRLTVV.

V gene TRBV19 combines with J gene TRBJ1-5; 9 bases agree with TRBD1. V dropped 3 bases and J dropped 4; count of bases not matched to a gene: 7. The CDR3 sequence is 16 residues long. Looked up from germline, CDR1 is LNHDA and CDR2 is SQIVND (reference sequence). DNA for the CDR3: TGTGCCAGTAGTATCCCGTTGACAGGGGGGAATCAGCCCCAGCATTTT. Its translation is CASSIPLTGGNQPQHF.

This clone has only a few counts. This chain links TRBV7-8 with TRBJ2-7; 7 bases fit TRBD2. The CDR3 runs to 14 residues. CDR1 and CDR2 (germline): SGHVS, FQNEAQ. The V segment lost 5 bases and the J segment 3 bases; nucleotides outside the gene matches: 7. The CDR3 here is CASSQPSGSYEQYF. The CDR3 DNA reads TGTGCCAGCAGCCAGCCTAGCGGAAGCTACGAGCAGTACTTC.

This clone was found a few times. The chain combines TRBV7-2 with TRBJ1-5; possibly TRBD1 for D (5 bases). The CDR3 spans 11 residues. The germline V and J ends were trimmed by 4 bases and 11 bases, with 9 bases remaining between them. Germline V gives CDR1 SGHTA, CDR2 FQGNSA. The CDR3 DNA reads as TGTGCCAGCAGCTCCCAAGGGGCCCAGCATTTT. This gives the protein CASSSQGAQHF.